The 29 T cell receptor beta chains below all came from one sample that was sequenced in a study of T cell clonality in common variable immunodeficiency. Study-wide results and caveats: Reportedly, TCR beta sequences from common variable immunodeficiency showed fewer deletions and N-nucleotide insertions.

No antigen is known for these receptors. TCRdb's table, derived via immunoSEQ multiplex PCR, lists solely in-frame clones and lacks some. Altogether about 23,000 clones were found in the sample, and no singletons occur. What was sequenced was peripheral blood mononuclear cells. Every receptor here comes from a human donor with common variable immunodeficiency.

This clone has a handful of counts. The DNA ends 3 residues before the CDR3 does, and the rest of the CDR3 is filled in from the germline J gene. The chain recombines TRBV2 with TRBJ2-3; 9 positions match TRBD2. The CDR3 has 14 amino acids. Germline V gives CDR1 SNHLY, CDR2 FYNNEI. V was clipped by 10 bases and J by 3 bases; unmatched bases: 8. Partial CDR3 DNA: TGTGCCAAAGGCGGGGGGGCCGTAACAGATACG. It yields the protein CAKGGGAVTDT. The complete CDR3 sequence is CAKGGGAVTDTQYF.

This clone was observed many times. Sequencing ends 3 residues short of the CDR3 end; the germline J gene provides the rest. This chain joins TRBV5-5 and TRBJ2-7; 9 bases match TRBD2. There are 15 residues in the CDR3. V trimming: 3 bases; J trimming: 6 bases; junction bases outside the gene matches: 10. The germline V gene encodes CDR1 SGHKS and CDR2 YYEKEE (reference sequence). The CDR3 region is CASSWEAGGPFEQYF. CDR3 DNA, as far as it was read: TGTGCCAGCAGCTGGGAAGCGGGAGGTCCTTTCGAG.

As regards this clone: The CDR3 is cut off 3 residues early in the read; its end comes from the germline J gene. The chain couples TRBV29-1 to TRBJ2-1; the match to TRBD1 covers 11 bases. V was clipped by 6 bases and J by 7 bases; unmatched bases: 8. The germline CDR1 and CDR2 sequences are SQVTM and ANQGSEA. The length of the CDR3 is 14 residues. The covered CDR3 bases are TGCAGCGTGACTGGACAGGGGGCTGGTAATGAG. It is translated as CSVTGQGAGNE. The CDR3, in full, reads CSVTGQGAGNEQFF.

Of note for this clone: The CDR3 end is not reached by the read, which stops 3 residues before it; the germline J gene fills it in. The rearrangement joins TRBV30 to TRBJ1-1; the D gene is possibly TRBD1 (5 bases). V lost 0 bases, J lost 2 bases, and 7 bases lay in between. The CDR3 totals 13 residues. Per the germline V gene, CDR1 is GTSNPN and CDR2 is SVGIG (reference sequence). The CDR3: CAWSVDSNTEAFF. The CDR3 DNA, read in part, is TGTGCCTGGAGTGTAGACAGTAACACTGAA.

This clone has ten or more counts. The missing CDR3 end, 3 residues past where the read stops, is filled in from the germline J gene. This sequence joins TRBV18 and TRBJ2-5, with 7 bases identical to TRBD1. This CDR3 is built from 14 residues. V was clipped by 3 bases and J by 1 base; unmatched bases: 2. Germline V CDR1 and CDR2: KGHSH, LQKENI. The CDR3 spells CASSPTGTQETQYF. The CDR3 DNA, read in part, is TGTGCCAGCTCACCGACAGGGACCCAAGAGACC.

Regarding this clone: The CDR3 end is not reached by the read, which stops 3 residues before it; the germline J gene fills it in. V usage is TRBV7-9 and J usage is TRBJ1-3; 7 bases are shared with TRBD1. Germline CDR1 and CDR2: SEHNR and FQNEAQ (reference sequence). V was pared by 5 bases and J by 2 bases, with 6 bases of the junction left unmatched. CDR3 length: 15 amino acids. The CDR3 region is CASSVGTATGNTIYF. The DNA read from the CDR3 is TGTGCCAGCAGCGTAGGGACAGCCACTGGAAACACC. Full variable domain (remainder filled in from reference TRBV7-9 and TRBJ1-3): DTGVSQNPRHKITKRGQNVTFRCDPISEHNRLYWYRQTLGQGPEFLTYFQNEAQLEKSRLLSDRFSAERPKGSFSTLEIQRTEQGDSAMYLCASSVGTATGNTIYFGEGSWLTVV.

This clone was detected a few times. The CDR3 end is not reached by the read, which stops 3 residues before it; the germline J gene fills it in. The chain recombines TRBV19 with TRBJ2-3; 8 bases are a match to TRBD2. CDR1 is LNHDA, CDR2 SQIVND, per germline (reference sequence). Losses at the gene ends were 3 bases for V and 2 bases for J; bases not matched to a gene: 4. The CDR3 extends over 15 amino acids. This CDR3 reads CASSIGGANTDTQYF. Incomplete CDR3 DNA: TGTGCCAGTAGTATCGGGGGGGCAAACACAGATACG.

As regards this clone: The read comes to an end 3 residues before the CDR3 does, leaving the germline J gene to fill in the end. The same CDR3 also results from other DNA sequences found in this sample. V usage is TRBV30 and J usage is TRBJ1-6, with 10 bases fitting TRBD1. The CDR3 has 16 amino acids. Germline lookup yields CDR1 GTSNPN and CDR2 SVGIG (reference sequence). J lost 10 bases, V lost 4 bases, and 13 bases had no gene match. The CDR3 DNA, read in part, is TGTGCCTGGACGGCTTCCGGCCCGGACAGGGGGTCACCC. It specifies CAWTASGPDRGSP. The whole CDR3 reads CAWTASGPDRGSPLHF.

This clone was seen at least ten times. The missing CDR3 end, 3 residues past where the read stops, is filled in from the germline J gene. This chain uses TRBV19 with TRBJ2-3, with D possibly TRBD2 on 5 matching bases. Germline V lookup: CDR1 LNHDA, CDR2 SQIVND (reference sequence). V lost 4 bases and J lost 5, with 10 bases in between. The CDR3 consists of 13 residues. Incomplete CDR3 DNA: TGTGCCAGTAGTACCCTGGCGGGAGATACG. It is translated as CASSTLAGDT. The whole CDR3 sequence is CASSTLAGDTQYF.

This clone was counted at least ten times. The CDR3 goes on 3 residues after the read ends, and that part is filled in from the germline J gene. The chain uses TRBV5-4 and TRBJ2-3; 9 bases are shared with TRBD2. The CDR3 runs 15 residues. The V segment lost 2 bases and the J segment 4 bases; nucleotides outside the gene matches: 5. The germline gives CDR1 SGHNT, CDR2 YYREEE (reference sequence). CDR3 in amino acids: CASSLNSGRADTQYF. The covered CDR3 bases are TGTGCCAGCAGCTTAAATAGCGGGAGAGCAGATACG.

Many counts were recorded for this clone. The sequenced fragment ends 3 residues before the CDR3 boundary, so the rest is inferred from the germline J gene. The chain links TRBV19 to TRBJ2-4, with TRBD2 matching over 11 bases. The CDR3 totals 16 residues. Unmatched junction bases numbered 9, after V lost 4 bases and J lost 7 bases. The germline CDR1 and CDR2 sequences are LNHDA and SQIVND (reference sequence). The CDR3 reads CASSKNLLAGGNIQYF. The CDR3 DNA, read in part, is TGTGCCAGTAGTAAAAATCTTCTAGCGGGAGGTAACATT. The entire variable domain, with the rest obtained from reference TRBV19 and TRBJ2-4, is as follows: DGGITQSPKYLFRKEGQNVTLSCEQNLNHDAMYWYRQDPGQGLRLIYYSQIVNDFQKGDIAEGYSVSREKKESFPLTVTSAQKNPTAFYLCASSKNLLAGGNIQYFGAGTRLSVL.

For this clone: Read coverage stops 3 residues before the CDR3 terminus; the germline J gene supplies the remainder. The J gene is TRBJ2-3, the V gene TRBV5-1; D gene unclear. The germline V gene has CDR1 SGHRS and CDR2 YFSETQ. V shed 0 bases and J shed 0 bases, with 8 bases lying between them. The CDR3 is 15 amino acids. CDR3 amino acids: CASSLAGHSTDTQYF. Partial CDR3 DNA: TGCGCCAGCAGCTTGGCCGGTCACAGCACAGATACG.

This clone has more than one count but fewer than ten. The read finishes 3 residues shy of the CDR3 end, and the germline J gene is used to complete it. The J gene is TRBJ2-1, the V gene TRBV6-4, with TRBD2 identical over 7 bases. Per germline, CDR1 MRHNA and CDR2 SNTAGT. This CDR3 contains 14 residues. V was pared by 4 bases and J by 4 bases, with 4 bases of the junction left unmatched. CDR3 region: CASSAAGEYNEQFF. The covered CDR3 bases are TGTGCCAGCAGTGCCGCGGGAGAGTACAATGAG.

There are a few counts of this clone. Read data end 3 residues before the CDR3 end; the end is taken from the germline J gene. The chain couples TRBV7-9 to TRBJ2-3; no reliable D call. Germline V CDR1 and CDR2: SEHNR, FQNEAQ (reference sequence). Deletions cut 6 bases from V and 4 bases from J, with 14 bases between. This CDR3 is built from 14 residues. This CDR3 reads CASSLATEADTQYF. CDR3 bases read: TGTGCCAGCAGTCTCGCCACTGAAGCAGATACG.

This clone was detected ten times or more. CDR3 DNA, as far as it was read: TGTGCCAGCTCGCGGACTAGCGGGGGGGCCTATGAG. Its translation: CASSRTSGGAYE. The whole CDR3 protein reads CASSRTSGGAYEQFF. The V and J genes are TRBV18 and TRBJ2-1; the match to TRBD2 covers 15 bases. The read ends 3 residues before the CDR3 terminus; that terminus is restored from the germline J gene. J gave up 8 bases and V 6 bases, and 5 bases lay outside the gene matches. Germline V gives CDR1 KGHSH, CDR2 LQKENI. The CDR3 is made up of 15 amino acids.

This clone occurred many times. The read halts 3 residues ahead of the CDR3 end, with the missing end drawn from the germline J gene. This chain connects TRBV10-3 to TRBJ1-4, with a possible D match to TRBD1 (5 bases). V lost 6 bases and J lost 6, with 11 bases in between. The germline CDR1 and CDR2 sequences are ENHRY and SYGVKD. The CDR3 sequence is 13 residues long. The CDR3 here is CAISDSLDEKLFF. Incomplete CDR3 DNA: TGTGCCATCAGCGACAGCCTAGATGAAAAA.

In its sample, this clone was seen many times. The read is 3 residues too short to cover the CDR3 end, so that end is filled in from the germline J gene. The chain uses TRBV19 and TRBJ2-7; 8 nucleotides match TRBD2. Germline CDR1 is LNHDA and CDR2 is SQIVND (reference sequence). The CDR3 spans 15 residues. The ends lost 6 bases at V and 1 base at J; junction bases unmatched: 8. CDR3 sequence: CASRGRAGVSYEQYF. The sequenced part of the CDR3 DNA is TGTGCCAGTAGAGGGAGAGCGGGAGTATCCTACGAG.

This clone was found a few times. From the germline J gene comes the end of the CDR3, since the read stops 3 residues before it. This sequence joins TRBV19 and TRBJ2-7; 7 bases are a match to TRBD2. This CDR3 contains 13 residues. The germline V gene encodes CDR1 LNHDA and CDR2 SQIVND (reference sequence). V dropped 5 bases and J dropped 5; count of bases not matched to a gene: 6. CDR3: CASSGPGGNEQYF. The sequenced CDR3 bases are TGTGCCAGTAGTGGCCCGGGGGGAAACGAG.

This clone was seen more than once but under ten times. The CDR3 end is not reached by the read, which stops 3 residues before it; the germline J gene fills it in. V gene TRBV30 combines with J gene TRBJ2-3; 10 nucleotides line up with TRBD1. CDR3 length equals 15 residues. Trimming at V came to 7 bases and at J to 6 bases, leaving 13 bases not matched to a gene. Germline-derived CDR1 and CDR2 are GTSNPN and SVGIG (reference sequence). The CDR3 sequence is CAFLYRDRGADTQYF. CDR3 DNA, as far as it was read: TGTGCCTTTTTATACCGGGACAGGGGCGCGGATACG.

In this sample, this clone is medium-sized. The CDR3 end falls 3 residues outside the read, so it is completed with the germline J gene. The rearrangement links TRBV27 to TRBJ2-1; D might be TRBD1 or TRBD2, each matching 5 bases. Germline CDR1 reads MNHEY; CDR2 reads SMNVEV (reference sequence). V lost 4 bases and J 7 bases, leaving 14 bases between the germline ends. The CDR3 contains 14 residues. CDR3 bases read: TGTGCCAGCAGTTGGGCAGGGAGACGTAATGAG. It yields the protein CASSWAGRRNE. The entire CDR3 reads CASSWAGRRNEQFF.

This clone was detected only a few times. Partial CDR3 DNA: TGTGCCAGCTCATCATCTACAGACTCTGGAAACACC. Its protein product is CASSSSTDSGNT. The complete CDR3 reads CASSSSTDSGNTIYF. The rearrangement links TRBV18 to TRBJ1-3; D gene uncertain. The read is 3 residues too short to cover the CDR3 end, so that end is filled in from the germline J gene. Germline V gene data show CDR1 as KGHSH and CDR2 as LQKENI. V was clipped by 5 bases and J by 0 bases, with 11 bases between them. The CDR3 loop spans 15 amino acids.

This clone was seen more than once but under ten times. Partial CDR3 DNA: TGTGCCAGTAGTTCGTCGGGGGGCGCCTACAATGAG. Translation gives CASSSSGGAYNE. The full CDR3 protein is CASSSSGGAYNEQFF. The rearrangement links TRBV19 to TRBJ2-1; D is perhaps TRBD2 (7 bases). The sequence runs out 3 residues before the end of the CDR3; the remainder is reconstructed from the germline J gene. Trimming took off 5 bases at V and 2 bases at J, with 13 bases between the two ends. CDR1 and CDR2 (germline): LNHDA, SQIVND (reference sequence). The CDR3 spans 15 residues.

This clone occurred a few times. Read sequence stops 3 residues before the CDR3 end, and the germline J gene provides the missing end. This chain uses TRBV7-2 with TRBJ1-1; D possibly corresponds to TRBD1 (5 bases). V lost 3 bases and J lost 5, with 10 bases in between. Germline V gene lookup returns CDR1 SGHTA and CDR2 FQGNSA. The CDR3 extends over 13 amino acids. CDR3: CASSFQGGTEAFF. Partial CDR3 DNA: TGTGCCAGCAGCTTCCAGGGAGGAACTGAA.

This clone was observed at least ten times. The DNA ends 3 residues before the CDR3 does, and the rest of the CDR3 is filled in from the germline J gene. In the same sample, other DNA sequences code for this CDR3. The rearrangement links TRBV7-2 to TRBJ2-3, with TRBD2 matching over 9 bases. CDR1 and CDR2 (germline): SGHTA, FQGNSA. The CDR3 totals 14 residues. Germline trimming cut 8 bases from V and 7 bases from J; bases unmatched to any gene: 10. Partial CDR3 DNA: TGTGCCAGCGCCGCGGGGGGGCCTTCAAATACG. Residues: CASAAGGPSNT. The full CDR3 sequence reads CASAAGGPSNTQYF.

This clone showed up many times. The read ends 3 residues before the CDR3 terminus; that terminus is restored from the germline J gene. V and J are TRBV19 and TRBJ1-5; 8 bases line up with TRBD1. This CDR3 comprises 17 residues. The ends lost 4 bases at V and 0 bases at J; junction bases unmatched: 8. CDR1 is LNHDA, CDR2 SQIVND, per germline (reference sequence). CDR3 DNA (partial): TGTGCCAGTAGTAGGGACAGGCGACCCTATAGCAATCAGCCC. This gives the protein CASSRDRRPYSNQP. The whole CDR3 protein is CASSRDRRPYSNQPQHF.

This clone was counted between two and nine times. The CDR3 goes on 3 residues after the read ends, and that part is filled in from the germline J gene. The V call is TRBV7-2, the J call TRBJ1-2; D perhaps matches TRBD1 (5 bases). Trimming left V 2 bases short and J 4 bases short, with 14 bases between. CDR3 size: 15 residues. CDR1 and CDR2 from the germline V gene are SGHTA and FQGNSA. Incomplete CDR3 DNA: TGTGCCAGCAGCTTACAGTGGGGCGCGTCCTATGGC. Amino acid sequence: CASSLQWGASYG. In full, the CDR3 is CASSLQWGASYGYTF.

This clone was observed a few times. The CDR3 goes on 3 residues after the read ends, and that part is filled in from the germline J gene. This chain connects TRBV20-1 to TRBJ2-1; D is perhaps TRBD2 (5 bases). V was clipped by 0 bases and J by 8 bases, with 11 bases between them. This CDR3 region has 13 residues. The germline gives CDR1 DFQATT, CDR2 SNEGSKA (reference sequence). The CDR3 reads CSARDGPRDEQFF. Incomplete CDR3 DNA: TGCAGTGCTAGAGACGGCCCGAGGGATGAG.

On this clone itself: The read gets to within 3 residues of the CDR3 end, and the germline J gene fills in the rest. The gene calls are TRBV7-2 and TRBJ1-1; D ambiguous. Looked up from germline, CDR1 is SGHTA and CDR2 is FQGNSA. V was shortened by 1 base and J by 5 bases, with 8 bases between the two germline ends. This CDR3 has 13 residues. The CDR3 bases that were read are TGTGCCAGCAGCTTAGAGGGTAATACTGAA. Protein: CASSLEGNTE. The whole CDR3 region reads CASSLEGNTEAFF.

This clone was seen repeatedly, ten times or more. The DNA read from the CDR3 is TGCGCCAGCAGGGTAGGGACAGATACG. Its translation is CASRVGTDT. The whole CDR3 sequence reads CASRVGTDTQYF. The V gene is TRBV5-1, the J gene TRBJ2-3; D is undetermined. The read stops 3 residues short of the end of the CDR3; the missing end is completed from the germline J gene. Looked up from germline, CDR1 is SGHRS and CDR2 is YFSETQ. The length of the CDR3 is 12 residues. The V end was cut by 5 bases, the J end by 3 bases, with 7 bases between.